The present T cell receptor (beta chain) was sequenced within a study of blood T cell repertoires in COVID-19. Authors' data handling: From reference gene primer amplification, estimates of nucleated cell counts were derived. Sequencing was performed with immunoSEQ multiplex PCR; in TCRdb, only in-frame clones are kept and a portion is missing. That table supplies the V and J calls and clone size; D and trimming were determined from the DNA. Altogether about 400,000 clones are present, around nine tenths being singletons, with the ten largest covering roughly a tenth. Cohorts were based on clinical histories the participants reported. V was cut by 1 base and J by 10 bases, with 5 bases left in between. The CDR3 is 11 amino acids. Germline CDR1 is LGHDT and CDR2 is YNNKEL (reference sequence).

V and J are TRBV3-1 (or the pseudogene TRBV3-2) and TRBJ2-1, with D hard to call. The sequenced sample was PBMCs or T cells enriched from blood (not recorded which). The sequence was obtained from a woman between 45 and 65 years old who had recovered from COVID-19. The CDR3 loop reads CASSQVAEQFF. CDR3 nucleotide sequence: TGTGCCAGCAGCCAAGTAGCCGAGCAGTTCTTC.